These 16 T cell receptor beta chains originate from one sample sequenced in a study of OX40 agonist ivuxolimab in advanced cancers. Using immunoSEQ multiplex PCR, the repertoire was profiled, and TCRdb retains in-frame clones only, with some absent. The table includes 75,000 to 100,000 clones, under 95% detected once. The sample consisted of CD4+ or CD8+ T cells sorted from blood, taken in a trial of the OX40 agonist ivuxolimab. All receptors derive from an adult with an advanced solid tumor such as melanoma, head and neck, liver or kidney cancer.

The genes are TRBV5-6 and TRBJ1-3; D might be TRBD1 (5 bases). Germline CDR1 SGHDT, CDR2 YYEEEE. CDR3 size: 14 residues. V shed 4 bases and J shed 1 base, with 9 bases lying between them. This CDR3 reads CASSVWGSGNTIYF. CDR3 nucleotides: TGTGCCAGCAGCGTCTGGGGGTCTGGAAACACCATATATTTT.

The CDR3 DNA sequence: TGCGCCAGCAGCCAGGGTGCGGCGGGGACCAGCACAGATACGCAGTATTTT. This codes for CASSQGAAGTSTDTQYF. The chain uses TRBV4-3 and TRBJ2-3, with D perhaps matching TRBD2 (6 bases). This CDR3 has 17 amino acids. Germline CDR1 LGHNA, CDR2 YSLEER. V lost 3 bases and J 0 bases, leaving 16 bases between the germline ends.

J is TRBJ2-7 and V is TRBV30, with TRBD2 matching 8 bases. This CDR3 region has 14 residues. Germline V gene lookup returns CDR1 GTSNPN and CDR2 SVGIG (reference sequence). Trimming cost V 2 bases and J 8 bases; bases outside gene matches: 11. The CDR3 DNA reads TGTGCCTGGAGTCTATCAGGGACTAGTTATAAGCAGTACTTC. Its translation: CAWSLSGTSYKQYF. The complete variable domain, with remaining parts taken from reference TRBV30 and TRBJ2-7, reads SQTIHQWPATLVQPVGSPLSLECTVEGTSNPNLYWYRQAAGRGLQLLFYSVGIGQISSEVPQNLSASRPQDRQFILSSKKLLLSDSGFYLCAWSLSGTSYKQYFGPGTRLTVT.

CDR3 residues: CASSELAETQYF. In DNA, the CDR3 is TGTGCCAGCAGTGAGTTAGCGGAGACCCAGTACTTC. The genes are TRBV2 and TRBJ2-5, with a weak D call TRBD2 (5 bases). V lost 3 bases and J lost 5, with 7 bases in between. The germline V gene encodes CDR1 SNHLY and CDR2 FYNNEI. The CDR3 is 12 amino acids.

This clone was seen only once. This rearrangement joins TRBV19 to TRBJ1-5, with no clear D. From germline, CDR1 is LNHDA and CDR2 SQIVND (reference sequence). The CDR3 runs 15 residues. The V end lost 1 base, the J end lost 2 bases, and 9 bases lay between the germline ends. CDR3 protein: CASSIVQRGNQPQHF. CDR3 DNA sequence: TGTGCCAGTAGTATAGTGCAGAGGGGCAATCAGCCCCAGCATTTT.

V gene TRBV7-2 combines with J gene TRBJ2-2; 8 nucleotides line up with TRBD2. With V trimmed by 5 bases and J by 3 bases, 5 bases remained unmatched. Germline CDR1 and CDR2: SGHTA and FQGNSA. The CDR3 is made up of 15 amino acids. CDR3 sequence reads: CASSLSGSDTGELFF. The CDR3 nucleotides read TGTGCCAGCAGCCTGAGCGGGAGTGACACCGGGGAGCTGTTTTTT.

The rearrangement uses TRBV28 and TRBJ2-7, with TRBD2 as a possible D gene (7 bases). The germline V and J ends were trimmed by 7 bases and 3 bases, with 19 bases remaining between them. This CDR3 comprises 15 residues. Germline-derived CDR1 and CDR2 are MDHEN and SYDVKM. The CDR3 reads CASTGGRSTLYEQYF. CDR3 DNA sequence: TGTGCCAGCACGGGGGGCAGATCGACCCTCTACGAGCAGTACTTC.

The chain carries TRBV7-2 and TRBJ2-3; 9 bases are shared with TRBD2. V trimming: 5 bases; J trimming: 11 bases; junction bases outside the gene matches: 8. Germline V gene sequence: CDR1 SGHTA, CDR2 FQGNSA. This CDR3 spans 13 amino acids. DNA for the CDR3: TGTGCCAGCAGCCTGGGGACTAGCTCGGGGCAGTATTTT. It is translated as CASSLGTSSGQYF.

The chain combines TRBV7-9 with TRBJ2-7, with a tentative D call TRBD1 (6 bases). The CDR3 covers 15 residues. Germline V CDR1 and CDR2: SEHNR, FQNEAQ (reference sequence). Between the trimmed V and J ends, which lost 5 bases and 5 bases, there was a span of 19 bases. The CDR3 is CASSAGHRVLDEQYF. CDR3 bases: TGTGCCAGCAGCGCGGGTCACAGGGTCCTCGACGAGCAGTACTTC. Based on the CDR3 plus reference TRBV7-9 and TRBJ2-7, the full variable domain is DTGVSQNPRHKITKRGQNVTFRCDPISEHNRLYWYRQTLGQGPEFLTYFQNEAQLEKSRLLSDRFSAERPKGSFSTLEIQRTEQGDSAMYLCASSAGHRVLDEQYFGPGTRLTVT.

A single count supports this clone. The J gene is TRBJ2-3, the V gene TRBV5-5; 8 positions match TRBD2. The CDR3 extends over 15 amino acids. CDR1 is SGHKS, CDR2 YYEKEE, per germline (reference sequence). The J segment lost 5 bases and the V segment lost 0 bases, leaving 5 bases of the junction unmatched. The CDR3: CASSLGLAGVDTQYF. DNA for the CDR3: TGTGCCAGCAGCTTGGGGCTAGCGGGTGTAGATACGCAGTATTTT.

The CDR3 is CASKVGQSPNTEAFF. In DNA, the CDR3 is TGTGCCAGCAAGGTCGGGCAATCACCGAACACTGAAGCTTTCTTT. This chain joins TRBV6-1 and TRBJ1-1; unclear D gene. Germline V gene lookup returns CDR1 MNHNS and CDR2 SASEGT. Trimming removed 7 bases at V and 1 base at J, with 16 bases between. The CDR3 is 15 amino acids.

The rearrangement joins TRBV28 to TRBJ2-7; possible D gene TRBD1, 5 bases. This CDR3 region has 12 residues. V was pared by 1 base and J by 10 bases, with 11 bases between. From germline, CDR1 is MDHEN and CDR2 SYDVKM. CDR3 in amino acids: CASSLSRAHQYF. The CDR3 nucleotides read TGTGCCAGCAGTTTATCCAGGGCGCACCAGTACTTC. Together with reference TRBV28 and TRBJ2-7, the CDR3 gives the full variable domain: DVKVTQSSRYLVKRTGEKVFLECVQDMDHENMFWYRQDPGLGLRLIYFSYDVKMKEKGDIPEGYSVSREKKERFSLILESASTNQTSMYLCASSLSRAHQYFGPGTRLTVT.

This chain connects TRBV28 to TRBJ2-2, with D tentatively TRBD1 or TRBD2 (5 bases each). CDR1 is MDHEN and CDR2 is SYDVKM in the germline V gene. Trimming took off 7 bases at V and 4 bases at J, with 10 bases between the two ends. This CDR3 comprises 13 residues. The CDR3 DNA reads TGTGCCAGCATCTGGGGGAGCACCGGGGAGCTGTTTTTT. Its protein is CASIWGSTGELFF.

V is TRBV18 and J is TRBJ1-1; possible D gene TRBD1, 5 bases. The CDR3 runs to 16 residues. V was shortened by 4 bases and J by 11 bases, with 26 bases between the two germline ends. The germline CDR1 and CDR2 sequences are KGHSH and LQKENI. The CDR3 DNA is TGTGCCAGCTCACTGGGGACGGAGGCGACGGGATCCAACGCTTTCTTT. Translating gives CASSLGTEATGSNAFF.

The V call is TRBV5-1, the J call TRBJ2-2, with 14 positions matching TRBD2. CDR1 SGHRS and CDR2 YFSETQ come from the germline V gene. Germline trimming cut 4 bases from V and 7 bases from J; bases unmatched to any gene: 12. The length of the CDR3 is 18 residues. The CDR3 DNA reads as TGCGCCAGCAGCAGGGACCCGGGACTAGCGGGAGCTGTCGGGGAGCTGTTTTTT. It codes for CASSRDPGLAGAVGELFF.

This chain links TRBV7-2 with TRBJ2-7; D remains ambiguous. In germline, CDR1 is SGHTA, CDR2 FQGNSA. The ends were cut back, 0 bases at V and 2 bases at J, with 11 bases in the middle. The CDR3 has 15 residues. The CDR3 loop is CASSLAPGSTYEQYF. CDR3 DNA sequence: TGTGCCAGCAGCTTAGCCCCGGGTTCGACCTACGAGCAGTACTTC.